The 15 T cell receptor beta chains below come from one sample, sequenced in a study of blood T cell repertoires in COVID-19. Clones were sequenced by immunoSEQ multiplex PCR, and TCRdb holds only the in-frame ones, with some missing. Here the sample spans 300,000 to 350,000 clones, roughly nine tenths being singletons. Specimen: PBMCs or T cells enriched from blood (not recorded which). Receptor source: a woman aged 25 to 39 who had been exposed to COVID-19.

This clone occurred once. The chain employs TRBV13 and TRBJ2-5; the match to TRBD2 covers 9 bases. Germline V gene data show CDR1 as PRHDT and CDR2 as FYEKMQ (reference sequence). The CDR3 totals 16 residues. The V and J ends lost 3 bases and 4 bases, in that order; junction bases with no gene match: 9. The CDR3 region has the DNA TGTGCCAGCAGCTTCGTCGCGGGGGGGCTTTCAGAGACCCAGTACTTC. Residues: CASSFVAGGLSETQYF.

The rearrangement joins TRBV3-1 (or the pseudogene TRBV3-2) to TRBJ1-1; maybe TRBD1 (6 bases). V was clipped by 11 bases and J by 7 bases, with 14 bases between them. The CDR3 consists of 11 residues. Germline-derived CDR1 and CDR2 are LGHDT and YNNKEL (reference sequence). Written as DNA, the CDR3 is TGTGCCGCGGGGGCGGGAGGTGAAGCTTTCTTT. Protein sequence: CAAGAGGEAFF.

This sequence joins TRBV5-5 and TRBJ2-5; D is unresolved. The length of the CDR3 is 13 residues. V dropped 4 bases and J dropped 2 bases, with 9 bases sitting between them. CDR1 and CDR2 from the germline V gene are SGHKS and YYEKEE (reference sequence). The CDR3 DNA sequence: TGTGCCAGCAGCCCAGGAAGACAAGAGACCCAGTACTTC. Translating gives CASSPGRQETQYF.

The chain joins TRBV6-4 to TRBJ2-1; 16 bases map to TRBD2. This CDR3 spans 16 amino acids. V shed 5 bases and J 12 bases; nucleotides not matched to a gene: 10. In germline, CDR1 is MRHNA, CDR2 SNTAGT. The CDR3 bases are TGTGCCAGCAGTAAATCCGGGACTAGCGGGGGGGAGAGGCAGTTCTTC. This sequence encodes CASSKSGTSGGERQFF.

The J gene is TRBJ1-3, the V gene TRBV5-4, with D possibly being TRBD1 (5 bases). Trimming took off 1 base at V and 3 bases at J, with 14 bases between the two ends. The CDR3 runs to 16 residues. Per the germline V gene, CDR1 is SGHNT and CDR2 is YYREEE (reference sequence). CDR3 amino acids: CASSLQGPRLGNTIYF. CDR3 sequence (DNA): TGTGCCAGCAGCTTGCAGGGCCCCCGCCTTGGAAACACCATATATTTT.

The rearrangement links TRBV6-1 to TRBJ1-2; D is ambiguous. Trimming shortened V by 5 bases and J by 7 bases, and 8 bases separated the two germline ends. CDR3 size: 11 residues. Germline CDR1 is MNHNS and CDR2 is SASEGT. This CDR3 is CASSYGSGYTF. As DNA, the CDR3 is TGTGCCAGCAGTTACGGTAGTGGCTACACCTTC.

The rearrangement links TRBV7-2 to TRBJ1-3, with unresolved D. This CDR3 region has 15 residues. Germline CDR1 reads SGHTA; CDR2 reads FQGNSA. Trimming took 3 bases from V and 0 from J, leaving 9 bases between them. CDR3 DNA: TGTGCCAGCAGCTTCAGGATACGCTCTGGAAACACCATATATTTT. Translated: CASSFRIRSGNTIYF. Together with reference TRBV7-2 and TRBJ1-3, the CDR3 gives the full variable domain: GAGVSQSPSNKVTEKGKDVELRCDPISGHTALYWYRQSLGQGLEFLIYFQGNSAPDKSGLPSDRFSAERTGGSVSTLTIQRTQQEDSAVYLCASSFRIRSGNTIYFGEGSWLTVV.

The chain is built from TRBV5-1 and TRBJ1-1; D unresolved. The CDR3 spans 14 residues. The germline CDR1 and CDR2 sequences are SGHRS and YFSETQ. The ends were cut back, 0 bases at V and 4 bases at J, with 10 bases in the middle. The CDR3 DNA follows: TGCGCCAGCAGCTTGGGGTTGGAGGTCACTGAAGCTTTCTTT. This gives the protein CASSLGLEVTEAFF.

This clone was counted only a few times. This chain's CDR3 is CASSYGDTTNEKLFF. CDR3 nucleotides: TGTGCCAGCAGTTACGGGGACACAACTAATGAAAAACTGTTTTTT. V and J are TRBV6-6 and TRBJ1-4; a possible D gene is TRBD1 (6 bases). The germline gives CDR1 MNHNY, CDR2 SVGAGI (reference sequence). The CDR3 extends over 15 amino acids. V was pared by 2 bases and J by 0 bases, with 7 bases between.

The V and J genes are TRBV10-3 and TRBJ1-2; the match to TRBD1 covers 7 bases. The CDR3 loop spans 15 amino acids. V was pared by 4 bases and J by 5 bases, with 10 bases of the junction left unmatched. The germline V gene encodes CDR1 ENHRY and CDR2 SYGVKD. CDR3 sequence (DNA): TGTGCCATCAGTGCCTCAGACAGGGTTGGGTATGGCTACACCTTC. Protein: CAISASDRVGYGYTF.

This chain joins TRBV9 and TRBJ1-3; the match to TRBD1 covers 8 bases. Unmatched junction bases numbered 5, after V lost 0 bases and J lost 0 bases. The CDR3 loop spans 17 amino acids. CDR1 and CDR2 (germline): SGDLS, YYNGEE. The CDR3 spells CASSVAPGGNSGNTIYF. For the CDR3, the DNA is TGTGCCAGCAGCGTAGCGCCAGGGGGCAACTCTGGAAACACCATATATTTT.

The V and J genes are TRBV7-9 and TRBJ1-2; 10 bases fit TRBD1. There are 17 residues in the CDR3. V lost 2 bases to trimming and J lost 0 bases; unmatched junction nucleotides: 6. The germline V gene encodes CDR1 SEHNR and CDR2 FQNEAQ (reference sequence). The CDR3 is CASSLTGTGDPNYGYTF. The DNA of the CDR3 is TGTGCCAGCAGCTTAACCGGGACAGGGGACCCTAACTATGGCTACACCTTC. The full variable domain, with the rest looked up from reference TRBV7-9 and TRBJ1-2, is DTGVSQNPRHKITKRGQNVTFRCDPISEHNRLYWYRQTLGQGPEFLTYFQNEAQLEKSRLLSDRFSAERPKGSFSTLEIQRTEQGDSAMYLCASSLTGTGDPNYGYTFGSGTRLTVV.

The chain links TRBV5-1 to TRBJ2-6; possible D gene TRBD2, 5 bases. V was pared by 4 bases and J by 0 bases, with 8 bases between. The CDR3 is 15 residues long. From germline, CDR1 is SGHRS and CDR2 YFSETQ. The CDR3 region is CASSPGLSGANVLTF. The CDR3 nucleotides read TGCGCCAGCAGCCCCGGACTCTCTGGGGCCAACGTCCTGACTTTC.

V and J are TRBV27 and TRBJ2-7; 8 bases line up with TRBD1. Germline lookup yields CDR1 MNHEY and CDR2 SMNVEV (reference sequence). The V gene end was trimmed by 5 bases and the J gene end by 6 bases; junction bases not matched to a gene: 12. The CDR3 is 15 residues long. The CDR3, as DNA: TGTGCCAGCAGTCTACCGGGACAGGACCCACTCGAGCAGTACTTC. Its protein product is CASSLPGQDPLEQYF.

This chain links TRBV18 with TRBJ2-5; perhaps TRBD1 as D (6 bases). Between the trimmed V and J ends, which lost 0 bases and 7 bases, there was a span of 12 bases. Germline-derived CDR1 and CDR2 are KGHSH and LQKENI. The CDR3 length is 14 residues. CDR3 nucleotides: TGTGCCAGCTCACCACCCCAGGGGAAGGGGACCCAGTACTTC. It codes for CASSPPQGKGTQYF.